What follows is one TCR beta chain and its context. The record originates from a study of OX40 agonist ivuxolimab in advanced cancers. Here immunoSEQ multiplex PCR was the method, and the copy in TCRdb shows in-frame clones only, minus some. This sample has fewer than 85,000 clones, with roughly 78% found just once. V lost 2 bases, J lost 3 bases, and 13 bases lay in between. The CDR3 length is 16 residues. Germline V lookup: CDR1 KGHSH, CDR2 LQKENI. The receptor's source is an adult with an advanced solid tumor such as melanoma, head and neck, liver or kidney cancer. The sequenced sample was CD4+ or CD8+ T cells sorted from blood, obtained in a trial of the OX40 agonist ivuxolimab. This chain connects TRBV18 to TRBJ2-2; D remains ambiguous. The CDR3 protein is CASSPGAQLYTGELFF. Written as DNA, the CDR3 is TGTGCCAGCTCACCAGGCGCACAGCTTTACACCGGGGAGCTGTTTTTT.